The subject of this entry is one TCR beta chain. The antigen remains undetermined. The data originate from a study of T cell responses to AZD1222 COVID-19 vaccine. Study-level points and caveats: Spike-specific TCR breadth and depth rose after two AZD1222 doses. The study identified only five or six AZD1222 recipients as seropositive at baseline. Unmutated regions of variants are reportedly targeted by nearly half of spike-specific TCRs. CD4 TCRs linked to vaccination spanned spike, dominating at 160-218 and 743-854.

Sequencing used immunoSEQ multiplex PCR; TCRdb keeps in-frame clones, though not all of them. The sample gives 80,000 to 100,000 clones, around 89% of which show up once; roughly 2.7% is in the top ten. The CDR3 length is 12 residues. V was pared by 3 bases and J by 12 bases, with 15 bases between. Germline CDR1 reads WSHSY; CDR2 reads SAAADI. The chain joins TRBV10-2 to TRBJ2-7; D unclear. The sequence derives from an adult who received the AZD1222 COVID-19 vaccine. Sequences were derived from peripheral blood, sampled 28 days after the second AZD1222 dose. CDR3 residues: CASSEYTATPYF. CDR3 coding DNA: TGCGCCAGCAGTGAATATACTGCAACCCCGTACTTC.